This T cell receptor beta chain was found in a study of T cells after yellow fever vaccination. TCRdb re-analysed the 5' RACE reads in MiXCR, keeping a single row per CDR3 protein. This sample has a few hundred thousand distinct CDR3 sequences, with 6.9% found just once. Germline-derived CDR1 and CDR2 are DFQATT and SNEGSKA (reference sequence). V lost 6 bases and J lost 7; bases outside the gene matches: 6. The CDR3 spans 13 residues. This clonotype turned up a few times. This chain connects TRBV20-1 to TRBJ1-4; 9 bases agree with TRBD1. The material sequenced was CD4+ T cells sorted from PBMCs, taken 15 days after the yellow fever booster vaccination. This sequence originates from a man younger than 45 who received the YFV17D yellow fever vaccine. The CDR3 DNA reads as TGCAGTGCCCTGGGACAGGGTACTGAAAAACTGTTTTTT. Amino acid sequence: CSALGQGTEKLFF.